This TCR beta chain was recovered during a study of cytomegalovirus exposure and HLA in healthy donors (dated 2017 in TCRdb). Context from the whole study: According to an earlier analysis of several hundred of the donors, about 190 million T cells yielded 90 million to 140 million unique TCR beta sequences and about 300 Gb of sequence data. An early release covering over 500 HLA-typed donors comprised about 300 gigabases of sequencing data and around 80 million unique TCR sequences. Of the roughly 400 genotyped donors, approximately 83% fell in the genetic ancestry cluster associated with self-reported Caucasian donors. The study aimed to test whether signatures of past pathogen exposure could be identified by cataloging public T cell receptors. The T cell repertoires of 550 to 850 subjects were profiled by immunosequencing and related to cytomegalovirus serostatus. Besides the first cohort of roughly 640 subjects, a separate validation cohort made up of 120 different subjects was used. The study combined high-throughput TCR immunosequencing, statistical association of individual TCRs with disease status, and machine learning to predict cytomegalovirus infection status. A later analysis re-examined previously published TCR beta repertoires from about 700 donors and added high-resolution HLA genotyping to investigate patterns of TCR occurrence. In the later analysis, no new phenotypic data were used to find candidate immune exposures; instead, reliance was placed on TCR beta sequences and their occurrence across donors. To decide whether each TCR beta V gene segment behaved as functional or pseudogenic, an earlier analysis of 587 of the donors relied on high-throughput TCR beta sequencing. Alongside the repertoire data, information on donor age, sex, ethnicity and CMV serostatus was compiled. Genome-wide SNP genotypes for about 65% of the 666 donors were used in a later genetic analysis, which treated that subset as a discovery cohort. Every repertoire in the discovery cohort had been generated on one and the same sequencing platform. Both class I and class II loci were covered by HLA typing, at four-digit resolution. Typing coverage varied by locus: about 620-630 donors for A, B, C, DRB1 and DQB1; 500 to 550 for DQA1; approximately 610 for DPA1; about 450 for DPB1. Because of strong linkage in the cohort, 5 or 6 DR-DQ haplotypes were treated as single units for association and clustering. Across 300 to 400 genotyped donors of the cohort, an average of 235,054 unique TCR beta nucleotide sequences per donor were sequenced, and roughly a sixth of those sequences were non-productive.

This clone occurred a few times. No antigen is known for it. No much larger clone is present one base from it, and per-base qualities are unavailable. The library was obtained by the immunoSEQ multiplex PCR assay. The multiplex PCR relied on a mix of 60 forward primers for TCR Vbeta segments and 13 reverse primers for TCR Jbeta segments. A multiplex PCR assay on genomic DNA amplified the CDR3 region of rearranged TCR beta genes. On the Illumina HiSeq System, the amplified TCR beta libraries were sequenced as 87-base-pair reads. On the authors' methods: A later analysis tallied around 87 million unique TCR beta chains across the 666 repertoires, and around 10 million of those chains were shared by two or more donors. A nearest-neighbor algorithm error-corrected the raw reads and collapsed the reads into unique sequences, merging closely related sequences to remove PCR and sequencing errors. To assign V, D and J gene segments, CDR3 sequences were aligned to IMGT reference sequences. Each retained sequence needed at least a six-nucleotide match to both a V gene segment and a J gene segment. A rearrangement was called productive if the CDR3 had no stop codons and remained in frame with V and J, and every other rearrangement was called non-productive. CDR3 was defined by IMGT convention, running from the second conserved V-encoded cysteine to the conserved J-encoded phenylalanine. The earlier analysis of approximately 500 of the donors excluded sequences that lacked an unambiguous match to a single V gene segment. In an earlier analysis of 587 of the donors, V segments were called functional above 56.7% productive rearrangements and were called segregating when the between-donor standard deviation exceeded 5%. A statistical classification framework was developed to diagnose cytomegalovirus status using the catalog of TCR beta chain sequences. V and J gene assignment, in a later analysis, came from comparing TCR nucleotide sequences with IMGT/GENE-DB human TR gene sequences. The TCRdist pipeline was used in a later analysis to assign CDR3 sequences and most-parsimonious VDJ recombination scenarios. A later analysis defined each TCR beta chain by its CDR3 amino acid sequence plus V-gene family, and excluded reads lacking a unique V-gene family. To address suspected cross-contamination and a sequencing artifact, a later analysis removed around 590 highly shared, low-generation-probability nucleotide sequences. For each public chain, a later analysis derived a clonal expansion index from normalized ranks of inferred template counts within each repertoire. A later analysis computed generation probabilities with a VDJ recombination model fitted to out-of-frame rearrangements, and checked the results against IGoR. Hypergeometric tests were used in a later analysis to score TCR-TCR, TCR-HLA and TCR-CMV co-occurrence, with a repertoire-size bias correction applied to the TCR pairs. In a later analysis, false discovery rates were estimated by permuting HLA or CMV assignments 20 times. In a later analysis, co-occurring TCRs were grouped with DBSCAN, and TCRdist sequence similarity was added when clustering was performed within HLA-allele-positive subsets. Repertoires with fewer than 30,000 or more than 120,000 public chains were left out of co-occurrence clustering, as were five repertoires with anomalous nucleotide sharing. Sourced from immuneACCESS, this table was stored by TCRdb with only in-frame sequences that have V and J called. A share of the clones is absent; for the studies checked, an unresolved V gene accounts for under half, and the remainder has no known explanation. D and trimming come from the DNA, and the V and J calls and clone size come from that table. A total of 90,000 to 120,000 clones appear in this sample, 65% to 85% of them only once. The ten largest make up around 2.4% of the sample.

The cohort was made up of roughly 670 healthy bone marrow donors. All cohort members were sampled while nominally healthy, although unrecorded immune exposures were likely present. The donor was CMV seronegative and belonged to the group of over 350 seronegative cohort members. Every donor gave a peripheral blood sample, and the peripheral blood mononuclear cells from that sample were used for TCR beta sequencing. Genomic DNA was extracted from the blood cell samples with the Qiagen DNeasy Blood Extraction Kit. Study-wide findings and limitations: HLA typing was unavailable for some donors at each locus, so association tests used only the typed subset. A further reported finding was that TCR beta sequences accurately predicted the HLA-A and HLA-B alleles for most subjects in the first cohort. Most CMV-associated TCR beta chains appeared to be HLA-restricted in a later analysis, and the HLA associations seemed to be driven largely by CMV exposure. In a later analysis, several top co-occurrence clusters were reported to appear linked to parvovirus B19, influenza, CMV and Epstein-Barr virus. A few of the identified cytomegalovirus-associated TCR beta chains were confirmed in vitro to be specific for cytomegalovirus antigens. Because counts were too low, 15 or so rarely observed V segments, including chromosome 9 orphons, were excluded from the earlier analysis of around 640 of the donors. The classifier was reported to diagnose cytomegalovirus status with high specificity and sensitivity in both the original cohort and the validation cohort. A cluster of highly shared sequence variants was judged likely to be a technical artifact of the sequencing pipeline. CMV serostatus was the only immune exposure information available for the cohort. V-gene and J-gene trimming of TCR beta chains was associated with a missense DCLRE1C variant in a later genetic analysis, and the association was replicated in an independent cohort. When HLA alleles, especially DR and DQ, strongly co-occurred, attributing TCR associations to individual alleles was difficult. According to a later genetic analysis, donors in an Asian-associated ancestry cluster had fewer N-insertions in productive TCRs than the approximately 630-donor mean. Specific HLA alleles were associated with over 15,000 TCR beta sequences at a false discovery rate of 0.05 in a later analysis. Most TCR sequences were observed very rarely across donors, whereas some public TCRs were present in many individuals. Linkage disequilibrium might explain the correlated functional status among segregating V segments, but an unknown experimental factor could not be ruled out. The authors suggested that the approach could potentially be generalized to other disease states and immunological phenotypes. Sequencing depth was assumed to be roughly uniform across donors in the presence/absence analyses, though that assumption may not hold. According to a later analysis, TCR association rates differed among HLA loci, with DRB1 alleles showing the most associated TCRs and HLA-C alleles showing the fewest. An earlier analysis of 587 of the donors showed that most TCR beta V segments appeared in productive rearrangements either about 87% or about 30% of the time, which broadly matched IMGT annotations. The cohort was sequenced for TCR beta chains only, and without alpha or paired-chain data the features that could be detected were limited. Compared with equally common non-associated chains, HLA-associated TCR beta chains in a later analysis were more clonally expanded and had lower generation probabilities. In the study, about 150 TCR beta chains were listed as associated with cytomegalovirus.

Specimen: PBMCs. The receptor was isolated from a man aged 30 to 45 in good health and CMV-seronegative.

This receptor has the CDR3 CASSLGGSTDTQYF. The nucleotide sequence reads as follows: TGCGCCAGCAGCCTCGGGGGGAGCACAGATACGCAGTATTTT. In this chain, TRBV10-1 is recombined with TRBJ2-3; TRBD2 agrees with 7 junctional bases. The germline V gene (reference sequence) yields WNHNN for CDR1 and SYGVQD for CDR2. From the cysteine up to the phenylalanine, the CDR3 has a length of 14 residues. Only CDR3 DNA is held: 42 bases, read in frame from base 1. Trimmed from V: 6 bases; trimmed from J: 0 bases; junction bases lacking a gene match: 3.